This TCR beta chain was recorded in a study of response to subunit inactivated influenza vaccine. This clonotype was picked up many times. TCRdb reprocessed the RT-PCR reads with MiXCR, giving one entry per CDR3 protein. This repertoire shows about 190,000 distinct CDR3 sequences, 13% to 15% found once; its top ten account for 26%. The origin of this receptor is a man between 45 and 60 years old who received an inactivated influenza vaccine. Material: CD8+ T cells sorted from PBMCs, obtained 5 days after vaccination.

The CDR3 sequence is CASSQDRGYTGELFF. Here the CDR3 DNA reads TGCGCCAGCAGCCAGGATCGGGGGTATACCGGGGAGCTGTTTTTT. The chain has TRBV4-3 and TRBJ2-2, with D perhaps TRBD2 (6 bases). CDR1 LGHNA and CDR2 YSLEER come from the germline V gene. The CDR3 runs to 15 residues. With 3 bases removed from V and 5 bases from J, the gap between germline ends came to 13 bases.